A single sample gave rise to the 31 T cell receptor beta chains below, sequenced in a study of T cell changes during pregnancy in multiple sclerosis. This table comes from immunoSEQ multiplex PCR, and its TCRdb copy is limited to in-frame clones, with some not included. There are tens of thousands of clones in the sample; more than 85% occur only once, and roughly 0.39% lies in the top ten. Specimen: CD4+ T cells from peripheral blood mononuclear cells, collected in the second trimester of pregnancy. The receptors here all came from a female donor with multiple sclerosis, enrolled in a pregnancy study.

The chain employs TRBV5-4 and TRBJ1-3; no firm D call. The germline gives CDR1 SGHNT, CDR2 YYREEE (reference sequence). V lost 2 bases, J lost 2 bases, and 8 bases lay in between. This CDR3 has 14 residues. For the CDR3, the DNA is TGTGCCAGCAGCTTAGAGAGGGCTGGAAACACCATATATTTT. It yields the protein CASSLERAGNTIYF.

For the CDR3, the DNA is TGTGCCATCAGCATGACTAGCGGGAGGCCTCTAGCCAAAAACATTCAGTACTTC. Translating gives CAISMTSGRPLAKNIQYF. This chain uses TRBV10-3 with TRBJ2-4, with 13 positions matching TRBD2. The trim removed 6 bases at V and 0 bases at J, leaving 8 bases unmatched. Germline CDR1 reads ENHRY; CDR2 reads SYGVKD. CDR3 length equals 18 residues.

V is TRBV7-2 and J is TRBJ2-7; 8 nucleotides match TRBD1. The CDR3 extends over 13 amino acids. V lost 6 bases and J lost 3; bases outside the gene matches: 4. Germline CDR1 reads SGHTA; CDR2 reads FQGNSA. CDR3 DNA sequence: TGTGCCAGCAGTGTGGACAGGGTCTACGAGCAGTACTTC. Its translation is CASSVDRVYEQYF. Supplemented by reference TRBV7-2 and TRBJ2-7, the full variable domain reads GAGVSQSPSNKVTEKGKDVELRCDPISGHTALYWYRQSLGQGLEFLIYFQGNSAPDKSGLPSDRFSAERTGGSVSTLTIQRTQQEDSAVYLCASSVDRVYEQYFGPGTRLTVT.

This chain connects TRBV2 to TRBJ1-6, with 8 bases identical to TRBD1. There are 16 residues in the CDR3. CDR1 SNHLY and CDR2 FYNNEI come from the germline V gene. The V gene end was trimmed by 2 bases and the J gene end by 9 bases; junction bases not matched to a gene: 9. The CDR3 loop reads CASSEYGQGAPSPLHF. As DNA, the CDR3 is TGTGCCAGCAGTGAATACGGGCAGGGGGCGCCTTCACCCCTCCACTTT.

The chain combines TRBV4-2 with TRBJ2-3, with a tentative D call TRBD1 (6 bases). From germline, CDR1 is LGHNA and CDR2 YNFKEQ. The CDR3 extends over 16 amino acids. The V end lost 7 bases, the J end lost 4 bases, and 21 bases lay between the germline ends. The CDR3 is CASTPESLGGSDTQYF. The CDR3 nucleotides read TGTGCCAGCACCCCAGAGAGCCTAGGGGGATCAGATACGCAGTATTTT.

J is TRBJ1-1 and V is TRBV25-1, with TRBD1 identical over 9 bases. The CDR3 consists of 14 residues. Germline V gene data show CDR1 as MGHDK and CDR2 as SYGVNS. V trimming: 5 bases; J trimming: 1 base; junction bases outside the gene matches: 2. The CDR3 here is CASSTGGWNTEAFF. CDR3 DNA: TGTGCCAGCAGTACAGGGGGCTGGAACACTGAAGCTTTCTTT.

The chain carries TRBV7-2 and TRBJ2-1; D perhaps matches TRBD2 (6 bases). The CDR3 contains 16 residues. Germline assignment: CDR1 SGHTA and CDR2 FQGNSA. V lost 5 bases, J lost 4 bases, and 18 bases lay in between. CDR3 DNA sequence: TGTGCCAGCAGCGTACCGGGACTTCGTTCGTACAATGAGCAGTTCTTC. It is translated as CASSVPGLRSYNEQFF.

The rearrangement uses TRBV9 and TRBJ2-3, with TRBD2 matching 7 bases. The CDR3 loop spans 19 amino acids. Germline lookup yields CDR1 SGDLS and CDR2 YYNGEE. The V segment lost 0 bases and the J segment 6 bases; nucleotides outside the gene matches: 19. The CDR3 DNA reads TGTGCCAGCAGCGTAGGGATAGGCGGGAGTGGGGGTCGACGGGATACGCAGTATTTT. Its protein product is CASSVGIGGSGGRRDTQYF.

The V gene is TRBV30, the J gene TRBJ1-1; 8 bases are shared with TRBD1. CDR1 is GTSNPN, CDR2 SVGIG, per germline (reference sequence). V shed 2 bases, J shed 12 bases, and the junction held 8 bases outside the gene matches. The CDR3 length is 12 residues. Written as DNA, the CDR3 is TGTGCCTGGAGTTACGCAGGGGGCGCTCCTTTCTTT. Its protein product is CAWSYAGGAPFF.

The chain is built from TRBV5-6 and TRBJ2-5; 15 positions match TRBD2. There are 18 residues in the CDR3. The V and J ends lost 4 bases and 0 bases, in that order; junction bases with no gene match: 7. Germline loops: CDR1 SGHDT, CDR2 YYEEEE. CDR3 coding DNA: TGTGCCAGCAGCACCCCCGGGACTAGCGGGGGGTACCAAGAGACCCAGTACTTC. It specifies CASSTPGTSGGYQETQYF.

The chain couples TRBV18 to TRBJ1-1; D not resolved. V lost 3 bases to trimming and J lost 1 base, with 6 bases between them. The CDR3 contains 13 residues. CDR1 is KGHSH and CDR2 is LQKENI in the germline V gene. CDR3 DNA sequence: TGTGCCAGCTCACCTGGGAGGAACACTGAAGCTTTCTTT. It specifies CASSPGRNTEAFF. Complete variable domain (other parts from reference TRBV18 and TRBJ1-1): NAGVMQNPRHLVRRRGQEARLRCSPMKGHSHVYWYRQLPEEGLKFMVYLQKENIIDESGMPKERFSAEFPKEGPSILRIQQVVRGDSAAYFCASSPGRNTEAFFGQGTRLTVV.

The chain recombines TRBV27 with TRBJ1-1; 12 nucleotides agree with TRBD1. The germline V gene has CDR1 MNHEY and CDR2 SMNVEV (reference sequence). The CDR3 contains 20 residues. V shed 3 bases, J shed 1 base, and the junction held 15 bases outside the gene matches. In nucleotides, the CDR3 is TGTGCCAGCAGTTTTAAGAGTCCGGGACAGGGGGCAATACAGAACACTGAAGCTTTCTTT. This translates into CASSFKSPGQGAIQNTEAFF.

The rearrangement uses TRBV23-1 and TRBJ2-5; D not resolved. TRBV23-1 is an open reading frame, and its role is uncertain. V lost 6 bases and J 2 bases, leaving 4 bases between the germline ends. This CDR3 is built from 11 residues. The CDR3 region is CASSRQETQYF. The CDR3 DNA is TGCGCCAGCAGCCGTCAAGAGACCCAGTACTTC.

The V and J genes are TRBV5-5 and TRBJ1-5, with D perhaps matching TRBD1 (5 bases). The CDR3 is made up of 15 amino acids. Germline CDR1 reads SGHKS; CDR2 reads YYEKEE (reference sequence). Between the trimmed V and J ends, which lost 0 bases and 6 bases, there was a span of 13 bases. CDR3 region: CASSLGAGDGQPQHF. DNA of the CDR3: TGTGCCAGCAGCTTGGGAGCGGGGGACGGTCAGCCCCAGCATTTT.

This sequence joins TRBV6-5 and TRBJ1-4, with a weak D call TRBD1 (6 bases). V lost 4 bases, J lost 6 bases, and 15 bases lay in between. The germline CDR1 and CDR2 sequences are MNHEY and SVGAGI. This CDR3 is built from 15 residues. The CDR3 sequence is CASSSLGPGDEKLFF. The CDR3 region has the DNA TGTGCCAGCAGTTCTCTCGGTCCAGGGGATGAAAAACTGTTTTTT.

The chain links TRBV18 to TRBJ1-1, with a weak D call TRBD1 (5 bases). The CDR3 sequence is 13 residues long. The V and J ends lost 10 bases and 2 bases respectively, with 14 bases between them. The germline V gene has CDR1 KGHSH and CDR2 LQKENI. In nucleotides, the CDR3 is TGTGCCACTAAGCCGGGGACTAACACTGAAGCTTTCTTT. This sequence encodes CATKPGTNTEAFF. The variable domain in full, completed from reference TRBV18 and TRBJ1-1, reads NAGVMQNPRHLVRRRGQEARLRCSPMKGHSHVYWYRQLPEEGLKFMVYLQKENIIDESGMPKERFSAEFPKEGPSILRIQQVVRGDSAAYFCATKPGTNTEAFFGQGTRLTVV.

The rearrangement joins TRBV6-4 to TRBJ2-7; the match to TRBD2 covers 14 bases. This CDR3 spans 17 amino acids. Germline V lookup: CDR1 MRHNA, CDR2 SNTAGT. The V segment lost 7 bases and the J segment 5 bases; nucleotides outside the gene matches: 13. The CDR3 sequence is CASNKPGLAGDGNEQYF. CDR3 sequence (DNA): TGTGCCAGCAATAAGCCGGGACTAGCGGGAGATGGCAACGAGCAGTACTTC.

This chain links TRBV5-1 with TRBJ1-1; maybe TRBD1 (5 bases). V was cut by 5 bases and J by 0 bases, with 11 bases left in between. Germline V gives CDR1 SGHRS, CDR2 YFSETQ. CDR3 length equals 14 residues. CDR3 residues: CASSLAGMNTEAFF. Written as DNA, the CDR3 is TGCGCCAGCAGTCTGGCAGGGATGAACACTGAAGCTTTCTTT.

This sequence joins TRBV2 and TRBJ1-4; D unclear. Germline V lookup: CDR1 SNHLY, CDR2 FYNNEI. Trimming took off 5 bases at V and 0 bases at J, with 7 bases between the two ends. There are 14 residues in the CDR3. The DNA of the CDR3 is TGTGCCAGCAGTTATATTGCAACTAATGAAAAACTGTTTTTT. Protein sequence: CASSYIATNEKLFF.

This clone was seen only once. The chain is built from TRBV7-9 and TRBJ2-5; a weak D match, TRBD2 (5 bases). The CDR3 sequence is 14 residues long. Germline-derived CDR1 and CDR2 are SEHNR and FQNEAQ (reference sequence). V lost 2 bases and J 1 base, leaving 8 bases between the germline ends. The CDR3 sequence: CASSLYGLQETQYF. For the CDR3, the DNA is TGTGCCAGCAGCTTATATGGACTCCAAGAGACCCAGTACTTC. Complete variable domain (other parts from reference TRBV7-9 and TRBJ2-5): DTGVSQNPRHKITKRGQNVTFRCDPISEHNRLYWYRQTLGQGPEFLTYFQNEAQLEKSRLLSDRFSAERPKGSFSTLEIQRTEQGDSAMYLCASSLYGLQETQYFGPGTRLLVL.

This CDR3 is CASSLDRGGYNEQFF. Here the CDR3 DNA reads TGTGCCAGCAGCTTGGATAGGGGGGGATACAATGAGCAGTTCTTC. The chain uses TRBV5-5 and TRBJ2-1; D perhaps matches TRBD2 (7 bases). The germline V gene encodes CDR1 SGHKS and CDR2 YYEKEE (reference sequence). The CDR3 has 15 residues. V was pared by 0 bases and J by 4 bases, with 11 bases between. Together with reference TRBV5-5 and TRBJ2-1, the CDR3 gives the full variable domain: DAGVTQSPTHLIKTRGQQVTLRCSPISGHKSVSWYQQVLGQGPQFIFQYYEKEERGRGNFPDRFSARQFPNYSSELNVNALLLGDSALYLCASSLDRGGYNEQFFGPGTRLTVL.

V is TRBV6-5 and J is TRBJ2-3, with D possibly TRBD1 on 6 matching bases. The CDR3 is 15 amino acids. Deletions cut 0 bases from V and 4 bases from J, with 11 bases between. Germline V gives CDR1 MNHEY, CDR2 SVGAGI. In DNA, the CDR3 is TGTGCCAGCAGTTACTCGGGGGCGCCGGCAGATACGCAGTATTTT. Its protein is CASSYSGAPADTQYF.

The CDR3 loop is CASSYYSGAGANVLTF. CDR3 bases: TGTGCCAGCAGCTATTATTCGGGAGCTGGGGCCAACGTCCTGACTTTC. The rearrangement uses TRBV7-8 and TRBJ2-6, with D perhaps matching TRBD2 (6 bases). With 4 bases removed from V and 2 bases from J, the gap between germline ends came to 12 bases. The CDR3 sequence is 16 residues long. The germline CDR1 and CDR2 sequences are SGHVS and FQNEAQ. Full variable domain (outside the CDR3, taken from reference TRBV7-8 and TRBJ2-6): GAGVSQSPRYKVAKRGQDVALRCDPISGHVSLFWYQQALGQGPEFLTYFQNEAQLDKSGLPSDRFFAERPEGSVSTLKIQRTQQEDSAVYLCASSYYSGAGANVLTFGAGSRLTVL.

This chain links TRBV19 with TRBJ1-6; 8 nucleotides align to TRBD1. CDR3 length: 16 residues. Trimming removed 4 bases from V and 6 bases from J; junction bases left unmatched: 8. Germline CDR1 and CDR2: LNHDA and SQIVND (reference sequence). CDR3 loop: CASSTRRDRPNSPLHF. CDR3 nucleotide sequence: TGTGCCAGTAGTACCCGACGGGACAGGCCTAATTCACCCCTCCACTTT.

V is TRBV7-8 and J is TRBJ1-5; 8 bases are shared with TRBD1. With V trimmed by 6 bases and J by 6 bases, 7 bases remained unmatched. Germline values: CDR1 SGHVS, CDR2 FQNEAQ. The CDR3 spans 14 residues. This CDR3 reads CASRRDRWSQPQHF. For the CDR3, the DNA is TGTGCCAGCAGGAGGGACAGGTGGAGTCAGCCCCAGCATTTT.

This clone was counted only a few times. V and J are TRBV6-6 and TRBJ1-1; no clear D. Between the trimmed V and J ends, which lost 6 bases and 0 bases, there was a span of 11 bases. Germline CDR1 MNHNY, CDR2 SVGAGI (reference sequence). The CDR3 has 14 residues. CDR3: CASSPPVMNTEAFF. In DNA form, the CDR3 reads TGTGCCAGCAGCCCGCCAGTCATGAACACTGAAGCTTTCTTT.

This clone has a single count. The chain carries TRBV5-5 and TRBJ1-5, with TRBD1 identical over 7 bases. Trimming cost V 3 bases and J 7 bases; bases outside gene matches: 7. This CDR3 has 14 residues. Germline values: CDR1 SGHKS, CDR2 YYEKEE (reference sequence). The CDR3 loop reads CASSSQDRLQPQHF. The CDR3 DNA reads TGTGCCAGCAGCTCCCAGGACAGGCTGCAGCCCCAGCATTTT.

The V and J genes are TRBV18 and TRBJ2-7, with D possibly matching TRBD1 (6 bases). The CDR3 is 14 residues long. The germline V gene has CDR1 KGHSH and CDR2 LQKENI. Trimming removed 3 bases at V and 2 bases at J, with 11 bases between. CDR3 loop: CASSPGTLAYEQYF. The CDR3 DNA is TGTGCCAGCTCACCCGGGACACTCGCCTACGAGCAGTACTTC. Combining the CDR3 with reference TRBV18 and TRBJ2-7 gives the whole variable domain NAGVMQNPRHLVRRRGQEARLRCSPMKGHSHVYWYRQLPEEGLKFMVYLQKENIIDESGMPKERFSAEFPKEGPSILRIQQVVRGDSAAYFCASSPGTLAYEQYFGPGTRLTVT.

V and J are TRBV9 and TRBJ1-1, with D possibly TRBD1 on 6 matching bases. Trimming took off 4 bases at V and 11 bases at J, with 21 bases between the two ends. The CDR3 loop spans 14 amino acids. The germline gives CDR1 SGDLS, CDR2 YYNGEE. The CDR3 reads CASSPRQDPIGAFF. The CDR3, as DNA: TGTGCCAGCAGCCCTAGACAGGACCCTATAGGGGCTTTCTTT.

The V and J genes are TRBV19 and TRBJ2-2, with TRBD2 as a possible D gene (6 bases). V was cut by 5 bases and J by 3 bases, with 16 bases left in between. The germline gives CDR1 LNHDA, CDR2 SQIVND (reference sequence). The CDR3 contains 16 residues. The CDR3 DNA reads TGTGCCAGTAGTGACTCTACGGGACTTTACACCGGGGAGCTGTTTTTT. It translates to CASSDSTGLYTGELFF.

The chain uses TRBV19 and TRBJ1-2; 7 bases match TRBD1. Germline assignment: CDR1 LNHDA and CDR2 SQIVND (reference sequence). V was pared by 4 bases and J by 8 bases, with 7 bases of the junction left unmatched. This CDR3 is 13 amino acids long. As DNA, the CDR3 is TGTGCCAGTAGTACCGACAGGGTCGGAGGCTACACCTTC. Amino acids: CASSTDRVGGYTF.